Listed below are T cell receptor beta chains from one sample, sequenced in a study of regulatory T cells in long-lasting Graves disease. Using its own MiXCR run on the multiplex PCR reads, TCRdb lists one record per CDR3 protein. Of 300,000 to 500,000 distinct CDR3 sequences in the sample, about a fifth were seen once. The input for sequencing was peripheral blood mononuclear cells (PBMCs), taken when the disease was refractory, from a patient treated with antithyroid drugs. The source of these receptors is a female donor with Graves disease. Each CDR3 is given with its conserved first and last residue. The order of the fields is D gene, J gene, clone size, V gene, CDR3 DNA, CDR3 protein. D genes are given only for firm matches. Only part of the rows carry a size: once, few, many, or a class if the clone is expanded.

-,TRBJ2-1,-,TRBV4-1,TGCGCCAGCAGCCATGTTCTACCCGATGAGCAGTTCTTC,CASSHVLPDEQFF
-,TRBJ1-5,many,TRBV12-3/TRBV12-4,TGTGCCAGCAGTTTATGGACAGTCAACCAGCCCCAGCATTTT,CASSLWTVNQPQHF
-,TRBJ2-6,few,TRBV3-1,TGTGCCAGCAGCAACATCATTAGGCCCTCCTTTGGGGCCAACGTCCTGACTTTC,CASSNIIRPSFGANVLTF
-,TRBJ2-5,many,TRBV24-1,TGTGCCACCAGTGATAGTATGGGAGGAGAGACCCAGTACTTC,CATSDSMGGETQYF
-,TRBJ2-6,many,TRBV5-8,TGTGCCAGCAGCTTGGACGGGACTGGGGCCAACGTCCTGACTTTC,CASSLDGTGANVLTF
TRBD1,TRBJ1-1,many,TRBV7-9,TGTGCCAGCAGCTTACAACAGGGGAGGGGCACTGAAGCTTTCTTT,CASSLQQGRGTEAFF
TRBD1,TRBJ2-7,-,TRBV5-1,TGCGCCAGCAACAGGGGGGCGGGCTACGAGCAGTACTTC,CASNRGAGYEQYF
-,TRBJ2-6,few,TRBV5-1,TGCGCCAGCAGCTACGATGGTAGCTCTGGGGCCAACGTCCTGACTTTC,CASSYDGSSGANVLTF
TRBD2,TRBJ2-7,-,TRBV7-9,TGTGCCAGCAGCCCGGAAGCGGGGGGGGGCGAGCAGTACTTC,CASSPEAGGGEQYF
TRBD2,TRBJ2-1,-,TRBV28,TGTGCCAGCAGCTCACCGTGGCTAGCGGGGGAGAGGGATGAGCAGTTCTTC,CASSSPWLAGERDEQFF
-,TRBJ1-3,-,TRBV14,TGTGCCAGCAGCCAAGGAAGTTACTCTGGAAACACCATATATTTT,CASSQGSYSGNTIYF
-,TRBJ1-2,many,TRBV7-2,TGTGCCAGCAGCTCCACCCCCCGGGGCTACACCTTC,CASSSTPRGYTF
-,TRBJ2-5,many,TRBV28,TGTGCCAGCAGTTGGGCCGTCGAAGGGACCCAGTACTTC,CASSWAVEGTQYF
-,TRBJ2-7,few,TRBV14,TGTGCCAGCAGCCTCCTAGCCCACTACGAGCAGTACTTC,CASSLLAHYEQYF
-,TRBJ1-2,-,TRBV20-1,TGCAGTGCTTCAGACGAGTGGGCGCCGGGCTATGGCTACACCTTC,CSASDEWAPGYGYTF
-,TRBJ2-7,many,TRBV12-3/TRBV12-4,TGTGCCAGCAGCCGGGGTAGTGGGACCTACGAGCAGTACTTC,CASSRGSGTYEQYF
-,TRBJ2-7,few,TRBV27,TGTGCCACCCAGGGCCGTTCCTACGAGCAGTACTTC,CATQGRSYEQYF
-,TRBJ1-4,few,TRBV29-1,TGCAGCGTTGAAGCGGCGAATGAAAAACTGTTTTTT,CSVEAANEKLFF
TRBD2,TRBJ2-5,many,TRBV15,TGTGCCACCAGCAGAAACTATGGACTAGCGGGACCCAAGGCACAGACCCAGTACTTC,CATSRNYGLAGPKAQTQYF
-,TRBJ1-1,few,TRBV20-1,TGCAGTGCTAGAGACGCCTGGCAGGGTGGGTTTTTCTTT,CSARDAWQGGFFF
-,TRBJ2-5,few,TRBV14,TGTGCCAGCAGCCAAGGGCGGAAACAAGAGACCCAGTACTTC,CASSQGRKQETQYF
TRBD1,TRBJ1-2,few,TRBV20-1,TGCAGTGTTAAGCAGGGGGCGGACTATGGCTACACCTTC,CSVKQGADYGYTF
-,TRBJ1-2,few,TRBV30,TGTGCCTGGAGAGGAGGAGGGTTAAACTATGGCTACACCTTC,CAWRGGGLNYGYTF
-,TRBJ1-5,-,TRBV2,TGTGCCAGCACCGAGTTAGGGAATCAGCCCCAGCATTTT,CASTELGNQPQHF
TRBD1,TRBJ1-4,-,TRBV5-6,TGTGCCAGCAGCTTAAGGACAGGGGGCAATGAAAAACTGTTTTTT,CASSLRTGGNEKLFF
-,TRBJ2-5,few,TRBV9,TGTGCCAGCAGCGCCGCCCCTGGGAGTAGCGGCGGCCAAGAGACCCAGTACTTC,CASSAAPGSSGGQETQYF
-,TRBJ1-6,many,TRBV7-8,TGTGCCAGCAGCTTTACAGGAAGCTCCTATAATTCACCCCTCCACTTT,CASSFTGSSYNSPLHF
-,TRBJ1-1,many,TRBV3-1,TGTGCCAGCAGCCAAGATCTTCCAGGGCTGAACACTGAAGCTTTCTTT,CASSQDLPGLNTEAFF
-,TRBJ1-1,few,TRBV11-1,TGTGCCAGCAGCTCCCCCGGGGGGGTCCGACCGGCTTTCTTT,CASSSPGGVRPAFF
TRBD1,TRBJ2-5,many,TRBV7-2,TGTGCCAGCAGCCGAGGGACAGGGGGCGAGACCCAGTACTTC,CASSRGTGGETQYF
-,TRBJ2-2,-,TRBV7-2,TGTGCCAGCAGCTCGGGACTCTTCAACACCGGGGAGCTGTTTTTT,CASSSGLFNTGELFF
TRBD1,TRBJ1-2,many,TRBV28,TGTGCCAGCAGTCCGGGACAGGGGGCTTTTGGTGGCTACACCTTC,CASSPGQGAFGGYTF
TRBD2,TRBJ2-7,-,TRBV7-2,TGTGCCAGCAGCTTAGTGACTAGCGGGATGAGCGAGCAGTACTTC,CASSLVTSGMSEQYF
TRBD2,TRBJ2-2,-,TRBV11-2,TGTGCCAGCAGCTCGACTAGCGGGATTATGGGCGGGGAGCTGTTTTTT,CASSSTSGIMGGELFF
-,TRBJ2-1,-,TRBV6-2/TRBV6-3,TGTGCCAGCAGTTCGAGGGAGTTACCTTACAATGAGCAGTTCTTC,CASSSRELPYNEQFF
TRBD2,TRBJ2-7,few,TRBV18,TGTGCCAGCTCACCACCCTGGACTAGCGGGAGGGCTTCGGATTACGAGCAGTACTTC,CASSPPWTSGRASDYEQYF
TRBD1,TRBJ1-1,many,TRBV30,TGTGCCTGGGCAGACAGGGTGAACACTGAAGCTTTCTTT,CAWADRVNTEAFF
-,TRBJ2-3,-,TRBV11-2,TGTGCCAGCAGCTTTCGCGGCTTCCAGGGCCCAGATACGCAGTATTTT,CASSFRGFQGPDTQYF
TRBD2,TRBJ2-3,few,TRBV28,TGTGCCAGCAGTTCTTATGGCGGGAGTCGTGCAGATACGCAGTATTTT,CASSSYGGSRADTQYF
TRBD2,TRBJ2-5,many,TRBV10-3,TGTGCCATCAGCTCTGGACTAGCGGGCAACCAAGAGACCCAGTACTTC,CAISSGLAGNQETQYF
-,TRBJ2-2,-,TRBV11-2,TGTGCCAGCAGCTTAGCGGCAGGATGGGACACCGGGGAGCTGTTTTTT,CASSLAAGWDTGELFF
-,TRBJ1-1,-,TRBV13,TGTGCCAGCAGCCCGACCCCTGTGGGAGTGACTGAAGCTTTCTTT,CASSPTPVGVTEAFF
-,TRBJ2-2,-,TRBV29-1,TGCAGCGTTGAAAGGGCAGGCGGGGAGCTGTTTTTT,CSVERAGGELFF
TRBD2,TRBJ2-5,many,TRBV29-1,TGCAGCGTTGCGGGACTAGCGGGAGGCGTGATGGCAGAGACCCAGTACTTC,CSVAGLAGGVMAETQYF
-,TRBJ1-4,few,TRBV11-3,TGTGCCAGCAGCTCCATCGGAACTAATGAAAAACTGTTTTTT,CASSSIGTNEKLFF
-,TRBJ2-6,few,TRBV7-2,TGTGCCAGCAGCATAGAGTTCAGCTCTGGGGCCAACGTCCTGACTTTC,CASSIEFSSGANVLTF